Listed below are T cell receptor beta chains from one sample, sequenced in a study of blood T cell repertoires in COVID-19. Data came from immunoSEQ multiplex PCR; TCRdb stores just in-frame clones and leaves some out. The sample holds 95,000 to 110,000 clones, 70% to 90% seen once. Sequencing input: peripheral blood. These receptors originate from a man aged 35 to 55 with active or convalescent COVID-19. Both conserved end residues are part of each CDR3. D genes are given only for firm matches. Clone size, where shown, is once, few, many, or a class for clones that have expanded.

clone size: NA
D gene: NA
V gene: TRBV5-4
J gene: TRBJ1-1
CDR3 DNA: TGTGCCAGCAGCCAGAACACTGAAGCTTTCTTT
CDR3 protein: CASSQNTEAFF

clone size: few
D gene: TRBD1
V gene: TRBV6-5
J gene: TRBJ2-7
CDR3 DNA: TGTGCCAGCAGATCCGCCGGGACAGGGTTGAGCGAGCAGTACTTC
CDR3 protein: CASRSAGTGLSEQYF

clone size: NA
D gene: NA
V gene: TRBV28
J gene: TRBJ2-7
CDR3 DNA: TGTGCCAGCAGTTTGACAGAAATCACAGGGATATCCTACGAGCAGTACTTC
CDR3 protein: CASSLTEITGISYEQYF

clone size: NA
D gene: NA
V gene: TRBV10-2
J gene: TRBJ1-1
CDR3 DNA: TGCGCCAGCAGGGATCAATCCCCGGGAGCTTTCTTT
CDR3 protein: CASRDQSPGAFF

clone size: NA
D gene: NA
V gene: TRBV7-6
J gene: TRBJ1-5
CDR3 DNA: TGTGCCAGCAGCCCCCGGTACGCAGGGGCGGATCAGCCCCAGCATTTT
CDR3 protein: CASSPRYAGADQPQHF

clone size: NA
D gene: TRBD1
V gene: TRBV19
J gene: TRBJ2-5
CDR3 DNA: TGTGCCAGTAGTATGAACAGGGGCCAAGAGACCCAGTACTTC
CDR3 protein: CASSMNRGQETQYF

clone size: few
D gene: NA
V gene: TRBV28
J gene: TRBJ1-2
CDR3 DNA: TGTGCCAGCGACGGGGGGCCCTATGGCTACACCTTC
CDR3 protein: CASDGGPYGYTF

clone size: NA
D gene: TRBD1
V gene: TRBV7-9
J gene: TRBJ2-7
CDR3 DNA: TGTGCCAGCAGCCGACAGGGGGCCTACGAGCAGTACTTC
CDR3 protein: CASSRQGAYEQYF

clone size: NA
D gene: NA
V gene: TRBV29-1
J gene: TRBJ2-7
CDR3 DNA: TGCAGCACCTCAGGGGCACTGGGGGACTACGAGCAGTACTTC
CDR3 protein: CSTSGALGDYEQYF

clone size: NA
D gene: TRBD1
V gene: TRBV19
J gene: TRBJ1-2
CDR3 DNA: TGTGCCAGTTGGACAGGCTATGGCTACACCTTC
CDR3 protein: CASWTGYGYTF

clone size: NA
D gene: TRBD1
V gene: TRBV4-2
J gene: TRBJ2-3
CDR3 DNA: TGTGCCAGCAGCCAAGTGGGGACAGGGGGCCAAACAGATACGCAGTATTTT
CDR3 protein: CASSQVGTGGQTDTQYF

clone size: NA
D gene: TRBD1
V gene: TRBV24-1
J gene: TRBJ2-1
CDR3 DNA: TGTGCCACCAGTGCAACTAAAGGACAGGGGTGGAACAATGAGCAGTTCTTC
CDR3 protein: CATSATKGQGWNNEQFF

clone size: NA
D gene: TRBD1
V gene: TRBV4-1
J gene: TRBJ1-4
CDR3 DNA: TGCGCCAGCAGCCAAGACTCGGGACAGAAACTGTTTTTT
CDR3 protein: CASSQDSGQKLFF

clone size: once
D gene: TRBD1
V gene: TRBV28
J gene: TRBJ1-1
CDR3 DNA: TGTGCCAGCAGATATTACAGGGGAGGAACCGCTGAAGCTTTCTTT
CDR3 protein: CASRYYRGGTAEAFF

clone size: NA
D gene: NA
V gene: TRBV5-1
J gene: TRBJ1-2
CDR3 DNA: TGCGCCAGCAGCTGGACAGCTTCTAGTGGCTACACCTTC
CDR3 protein: CASSWTASSGYTF

clone size: NA
D gene: TRBD1
V gene: TRBV2
J gene: TRBJ1-5
CDR3 DNA: TGTGCCAGCAGTGGACAGGGAGTACGAAGTCAGCCCCAGCATTTT
CDR3 protein: CASSGQGVRSQPQHF

clone size: once
D gene: TRBD1
V gene: TRBV4-1
J gene: TRBJ1-2
CDR3 DNA: TGCGCCAGCAGCCAAGTCCTCCGGGACAGGGACTATGGCTACACCTTC
CDR3 protein: CASSQVLRDRDYGYTF

clone size: NA
D gene: NA
V gene: TRBV7-9
J gene: TRBJ1-5
CDR3 DNA: TGTGCCAGCAGCCCGGGTCGGGGGGCCGAGCTTAGCAATCAGCCCCAGCATTTT
CDR3 protein: CASSPGRGAELSNQPQHF

clone size: NA
D gene: NA
V gene: TRBV5-4
J gene: TRBJ1-5
CDR3 DNA: TGTGCCAGCAGCTTACAGGGAAGCAATCAGCCCCAGCATTTT
CDR3 protein: CASSLQGSNQPQHF

clone size: NA
D gene: TRBD2
V gene: TRBV14
J gene: TRBJ2-7
CDR3 DNA: TGTGCCAGCAGCCAATCTAGCGGGGGCTCCTACGAGCAGTACTTC
CDR3 protein: CASSQSSGGSYEQYF

clone size: NA
D gene: TRBD1
V gene: TRBV5-1
J gene: TRBJ2-7
CDR3 DNA: TGCGCCAGCAGCTTGGACAGGGGGTATTCCTACGAGCAGTACTTC
CDR3 protein: CASSLDRGYSYEQYF

clone size: NA
D gene: NA
V gene: TRBV7-9
J gene: TRBJ1-4
CDR3 DNA: TGTGCCAGCAGCTCCCATAATGAAAAACTGTTTTTT
CDR3 protein: CASSSHNEKLFF

clone size: once
D gene: TRBD1
V gene: TRBV24-1
J gene: TRBJ1-1
CDR3 DNA: TGTGCCACCGCAGACAGGGACAACACTGAAGCTTTCTTT
CDR3 protein: CATADRDNTEAFF

clone size: NA
D gene: NA
V gene: TRBV3-1/TRBV3-2
J gene: TRBJ2-7
CDR3 DNA: TGTGCCAGCAGCCAACGGGACTTAGGGAAAAACTACGAGCAGTACTTC
CDR3 protein: CASSQRDLGKNYEQYF

clone size: NA
D gene: TRBD1
V gene: TRBV27
J gene: TRBJ2-5
CDR3 DNA: TGTGCCAGCAGTACAAGACAGGGTTCAGGGACCCAGTACTTC
CDR3 protein: CASSTRQGSGTQYF

clone size: NA
D gene: NA
V gene: TRBV11-2
J gene: TRBJ1-2
CDR3 DNA: TGTGCCAGCAGCCAGGGATTCAACTATGGCTACACCTTC
CDR3 protein: CASSQGFNYGYTF

clone size: few
D gene: NA
V gene: TRBV27
J gene: TRBJ2-7
CDR3 DNA: TGTGCCAGCAGTTTAAAAGGAAAGCGGTACGAGCAGTACTTC
CDR3 protein: CASSLKGKRYEQYF

clone size: NA
D gene: TRBD2
V gene: TRBV5-4
J gene: TRBJ2-5
CDR3 DNA: TGTGCCAGCAGCTTGGCCAAAGGCGGGAGAGAGACCCAGTACTTC
CDR3 protein: CASSLAKGGRETQYF

clone size: NA
D gene: TRBD1
V gene: TRBV5-1
J gene: TRBJ1-1
CDR3 DNA: TGCGCCAGCAGCGGGACAGGGGGCGGCACTGAAGCTTTCTTT
CDR3 protein: CASSGTGGGTEAFF

clone size: NA
D gene: TRBD2
V gene: TRBV9
J gene: TRBJ2-1
CDR3 DNA: TGTGCCAGCAGCGTAGCTACGGCGGGAGGGCCAGGGCAGTTCTTC
CDR3 protein: CASSVATAGGPGQFF

clone size: NA
D gene: TRBD1
V gene: TRBV5-1
J gene: TRBJ2-7
CDR3 DNA: TGCGCCAGCAGCTTGGGACAGGGGACGGGCGAGCAGTACTTC
CDR3 protein: CASSLGQGTGEQYF

clone size: NA
D gene: NA
V gene: TRBV28
J gene: TRBJ2-7
CDR3 DNA: TGTGCCAGCAGTTCTCCACCTCACTCTTACGAGCAGTACTTC
CDR3 protein: CASSSPPHSYEQYF

clone size: NA
D gene: TRBD1
V gene: TRBV19
J gene: TRBJ2-3
CDR3 DNA: TGTGCCAGTAGCACCGGGACAGGGTCGGATACGCAGTATTTT
CDR3 protein: CASSTGTGSDTQYF

clone size: NA
D gene: NA
V gene: TRBV19
J gene: TRBJ2-1
CDR3 DNA: TGTGCCAGTAGTATCATCGACAGCTCCAATGAGCAGTTCTTC
CDR3 protein: CASSIIDSSNEQFF

clone size: NA
D gene: NA
V gene: TRBV3-1/TRBV3-2
J gene: TRBJ1-1
CDR3 DNA: TGTGCCAGCAGCCCCGACAACATAATGAACACTGAAGCTTTCTTT
CDR3 protein: CASSPDNIMNTEAFF

clone size: NA
D gene: NA
V gene: TRBV7-2
J gene: TRBJ1-2
CDR3 DNA: TGTGCCAGCAGCTTATTCGGCCAGGGGTACGACTATGGCTACACCTTC
CDR3 protein: CASSLFGQGYDYGYTF

clone size: NA
D gene: NA
V gene: TRBV6-2/TRBV6-3
J gene: TRBJ2-1
CDR3 DNA: TGTGCCAGCAGTTACCTGGGGGCAGGTGGGTGGAATGAGCAGTTCTTC
CDR3 protein: CASSYLGAGGWNEQFF

clone size: NA
D gene: NA
V gene: TRBV2
J gene: TRBJ1-2
CDR3 DNA: TGTGCCAGCAGTGTTCGGGGAAACTATGGCTACACCTTC
CDR3 protein: CASSVRGNYGYTF

clone size: NA
D gene: NA
V gene: TRBV5-1
J gene: TRBJ2-1
CDR3 DNA: TGCGCCAGCAGGGGAGGAGCAGGAAATGAGCAGTTCTTC
CDR3 protein: CASRGGAGNEQFF

clone size: NA
D gene: NA
V gene: TRBV5-4
J gene: TRBJ1-4
CDR3 DNA: TGTGCCAGCAGCTCCAGGGCGGGGAATGAAAAACTGTTTTTT
CDR3 protein: CASSSRAGNEKLFF

clone size: NA
D gene: NA
V gene: TRBV3-1/TRBV3-2
J gene: TRBJ1-2
CDR3 DNA: TGTGCCAGCAGCCAACTGGGGCCATACTATGGCTACACCTTC
CDR3 protein: CASSQLGPYYGYTF

clone size: once
D gene: TRBD1
V gene: TRBV6-5
J gene: TRBJ2-7
CDR3 DNA: TGTGCCAGCCGACGTGGGACAGGGGGTCGGTACGAGCAGTACTTC
CDR3 protein: CASRRGTGGRYEQYF

clone size: NA
D gene: NA
V gene: TRBV11-2
J gene: TRBJ1-4
CDR3 DNA: TGTGCCAGCAGCTTAGACTTTCCCGTTAATAATGAAAAACTGTTTTTT
CDR3 protein: CASSLDFPVNNEKLFF

clone size: few
D gene: TRBD1
V gene: TRBV10-3
J gene: TRBJ1-5
CDR3 DNA: TGTGCCACTAGGGACAGGGGGGACAATCAGCCCCAGCATTTT
CDR3 protein: CATRDRGDNQPQHF

clone size: NA
D gene: NA
V gene: TRBV9
J gene: TRBJ2-1
CDR3 DNA: TGTGCCAGCAGCGTGGGGGGTTTGCGGGACAATGAGCAGTTCTTC
CDR3 protein: CASSVGGLRDNEQFF

clone size: NA
D gene: NA
V gene: TRBV29-1
J gene: TRBJ2-3
CDR3 DNA: TGCAGCGCCGGGACATTTGATACGCAGTATTTT
CDR3 protein: CSAGTFDTQYF

clone size: once
D gene: NA
V gene: TRBV19
J gene: TRBJ2-2
CDR3 DNA: TGTGCCAGTAGTCTCCAGAGGGAGCTGTTTTTT
CDR3 protein: CASSLQRELFF

clone size: NA
D gene: TRBD2
V gene: TRBV9
J gene: TRBJ2-1
CDR3 DNA: TGTGCCAGCAGCGTAAGCGGGACTAACAATGAGCAGTTCTTC
CDR3 protein: CASSVSGTNNEQFF

clone size: NA
D gene: NA
V gene: TRBV10-3
J gene: TRBJ1-1
CDR3 DNA: TGTGCCATCAGTGATCCCACGCTAACTGAAGCTTTCTTT
CDR3 protein: CAISDPTLTEAFF

clone size: NA
D gene: NA
V gene: TRBV19
J gene: TRBJ1-1
CDR3 DNA: TGTGCCAGTAGTCCGCCAGGGACACAGAACACTGAAGCTTTCTTT
CDR3 protein: CASSPPGTQNTEAFF

clone size: NA
D gene: TRBD2
V gene: TRBV7-8
J gene: TRBJ2-5
CDR3 DNA: TGTGTTGAGGTAGCGGGACAACAAGAGACCCAGTACTTC
CDR3 protein: CVEVAGQQETQYF

clone size: NA
D gene: TRBD1
V gene: TRBV6-5
J gene: TRBJ1-2
CDR3 DNA: TGTGCCAGCAGTTACTCGGGACAGGGAAACTATGGCTACACCTTC
CDR3 protein: CASSYSGQGNYGYTF

clone size: NA
D gene: TRBD2
V gene: TRBV30
J gene: TRBJ2-5
CDR3 DNA: TGTGCCTGGAGTCTCCTCGCTAGCGGGAGTAGGGAGACCCAGTACTTC
CDR3 protein: CAWSLLASGSRETQYF

clone size: NA
D gene: NA
V gene: TRBV5-1
J gene: TRBJ2-5
CDR3 DNA: TGCGCCAGCAGCAGGTCGCGGCAAAACCAAGAGACCCAGTACTTC
CDR3 protein: CASSRSRQNQETQYF

clone size: NA
D gene: TRBD1
V gene: TRBV10-3
J gene: TRBJ1-2
CDR3 DNA: TGTGCCATCAAGGACAGGAGGGTGGGCGGCTACACCTTC
CDR3 protein: CAIKDRRVGGYTF

clone size: NA
D gene: TRBD1
V gene: TRBV10-3
J gene: TRBJ1-5
CDR3 DNA: TGTGCCATCAGGACCGGACAGGAGAGCAATCAGCCCCAGCATTTT
CDR3 protein: CAIRTGQESNQPQHF

clone size: few
D gene: NA
V gene: TRBV30
J gene: TRBJ1-1
CDR3 DNA: TGTGCCTGGAGGGACACCGGATGGACTGAAGCTTTCTTT
CDR3 protein: CAWRDTGWTEAFF

clone size: NA
D gene: NA
V gene: TRBV24-1
J gene: TRBJ1-2
CDR3 DNA: TGTGCCACCAGCCCGGGTGGCTATGGCTACACCTTC
CDR3 protein: CATSPGGYGYTF